The clone carrying this T cell receptor (beta chain) was observed at least ten times. Its specificity is not known. Each CDR3 protein gets one entry after TCRdb re-called the 5' RACE reads with MiXCR. The repertoire holds some 250,000 distinct CDR3 sequences, with more than 9.5% as singletons. The data derive from a study of identical twins. Findings and caveats of the study: Invariant MAIT and iNKT cells could partly confound zero-insertion analyses. Abundant beta clonotypes from cord blood bore fewer insertions; memory repertoires lacked this pattern. Models underestimated TCR alpha sharing (out-of-frame) in monozygotic twins.

The V and J ends lost 6 bases and 6 bases respectively, with 20 bases between them. This CDR3 is 15 amino acids long. CDR1 is SNHLY and CDR2 is FYNNEI in the germline V gene. The data also belong to a second study, concerning yellow fever vaccine responses in identical twins. That report notes: Twins' vaccine T cell responses were reported to seem partly convergent and partly personalized.

The sample consisted of memory (CD45RO+) T cells sorted from blood. This TCR was sampled from a woman under 30 in good health. The rearrangement uses TRBV2 and TRBJ1-2, with D unresolved. The chain's CDR3 is CASSAGRRREHGYTF. CDR3 sequence (DNA): TGTGCCAGCAGCGCTGGACGGAGACGGGAGCATGGCTACACCTTC.